This T cell receptor (beta chain) appears in the sequencing data of a study of blood T cell repertoires in COVID-19. Measured with immunoSEQ multiplex PCR; TCRdb has only the in-frame clones, and not every one. The sample includes about 260,000 clones, about 89% seen only once; the top ten take around a tenth. Trimming cost V 4 bases and J 2 bases, with 9 bases left between them. The CDR3 sequence is 14 residues long. Germline CDR1 is MNHGY and CDR2 is SVAAGI. The sequenced material came from peripheral blood. This TCR derives from a man aged 40-49 years who had recovered from COVID-19. The chain combines TRBV6-9 with TRBJ1-3; D unclear. This CDR3 reads CASSWRQTGNTIYF. CDR3 nucleotides: TGTGCCAGCAGTTGGCGGCAGACTGGAAACACCATATATTTT.